The T cell receptor (beta chain) under discussion was sequenced for a study of blood T cell repertoires in COVID-19 (TCRdb year 2020). Context from the whole study: Collaborator samples came from the United States, Italy and Spain and covered acute and convalescent phases of COVID-19. The prospective study material was composed of cDNA or gDNA derived from T cells, B-cell-depleted T cells, or PBMCs. The dataset comprised deeply sampled blood TCRbeta repertoires from subjects exposed to, actively infected with, or recovered from COVID-19. The repertoires were released in a freely available public database intended as a resource for research on the immune response to SARS-CoV-2. Samples came from the ongoing ImmuneRACE study (first 160 participants) plus 1,254 subjects from 6 global collaborators. Nearly every sample came with metadata listing a de-identified subject ID, COVID-19 status, age in years and sex. Where available, HLA class I and class II types were obtained from metadata supplied by the sample provider rather than from assay-based typing. The full study reports these points: The amount of clinical and demographic metadata varied by source and participant and was provided uncurated.

This clone occurred a few times. Its antigen remains unidentified. Per-base quality was not reported, and no clone a single base away is much larger than it. TCRbeta CDR3 regions were amplified from genomic DNA using the immunoSEQ Assay, a bias-controlled multiplex PCR. As for how the authors treated the data: The number of nucleated cells in each sample was estimated by amplification of reference gene primers within the assay. Sequence reads were collapsed and filtered to measure the absolute abundance of every unique TCRbeta CDR3 rearrangement. For each sample, productive Simpson clonality was calculated as the square root of Simpson's diversity index across productive rearrangements. TCRdb stores this immuneACCESS table with in-frame sequences only. Part of the clones is absent; in the studies checked, under half of the shortfall reflects unresolved V genes, and no reason is known for the rest. V, J and clone size reflect that table, while D and trimming were determined from the DNA. A total of 23,000 or so clones appear in this sample, about four fifths of them only once. The ten largest clones add up to more than 6% of the sample.

CDR1 and CDR2, per the germline V gene, are MNHEY and SVGEGT. The CDR3, cysteine through phenylalanine, is 14 amino acids long. Only CDR3 DNA is held: 42 bases, read in frame from base 1. The germline V and J ends show losses of 5 bases and 3 bases respectively, and no gene match explains 5 bases of the junction. The collaborating institutions used their own protocols to collect whole blood in K2EDTA tubes. Collaborator samples were shipped for TCRbeta analysis as frozen whole blood, isolated PBMCs, or DNA extracted from either sample type. The sequenced sample was peripheral blood. Recombination linked TRBV6-2 or TRBV6-3 to TRBJ2-7, and 9 junction bases match TRBD1. The receptor was derived from a human donor in a cohort sampled during active COVID-19. The DNA sequence is as follows: TGTGCCAGCAGTGCTCCGGGACAGGGCTACGAGCAGTACTTC. This sequence encodes CASSAPGQGYEQYF.